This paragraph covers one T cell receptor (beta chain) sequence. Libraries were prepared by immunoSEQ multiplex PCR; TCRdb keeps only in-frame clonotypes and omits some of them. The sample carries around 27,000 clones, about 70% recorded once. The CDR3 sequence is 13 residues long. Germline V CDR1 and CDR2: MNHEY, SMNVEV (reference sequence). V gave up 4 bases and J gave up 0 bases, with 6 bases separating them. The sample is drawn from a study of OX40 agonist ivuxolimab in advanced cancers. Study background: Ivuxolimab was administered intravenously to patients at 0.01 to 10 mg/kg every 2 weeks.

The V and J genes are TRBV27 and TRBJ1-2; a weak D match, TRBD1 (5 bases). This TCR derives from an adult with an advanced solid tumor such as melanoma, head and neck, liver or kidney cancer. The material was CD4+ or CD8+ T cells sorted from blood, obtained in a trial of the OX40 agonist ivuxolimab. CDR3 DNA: TGTGCCAGCAGTTGGGGCTCTAACTATGGCTACACCTTC. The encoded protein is CASSWGSNYGYTF.